The TCR beta chain described here comes from a study of a mutant IDH1 vaccine in newly diagnosed glioma. Trimming left V 10 bases short and J 1 base short, with 17 bases between. Germline loops: CDR1 MDHEN, CDR2 SYDVKM. This CDR3 has 15 amino acids. Here immunoSEQ multiplex PCR was the method, and the copy in TCRdb shows in-frame clones only, minus some. The repertoire holds tens of thousands of clones, with approximately 80% as singletons. For this clone: What it binds is not known.

Time point defined: week 11, during vaccination. The vaccine gave 300 ug of a 20-mer mutant IDH1 peptide subcutaneously per dose. Astrocytomas that were new, WHO grade 3 or 4, IDH1-mutant and ATRX-lost were present in the donors. The chain recombines TRBV28 with TRBJ2-1; tentative D call: TRBD1 (6 bases). The sample consisted of PBMCs, taken from a glioma patient whose treatment included an IDH1 peptide vaccine. The clonotype originates from a man younger than 40 with glioma. The CDR3 region is CATTTGYGSYNEQFF. The DNA for the CDR3 is TGTGCCACCACAACAGGGTACGGGTCCTACAATGAGCAGTTCTTC.